This T cell receptor (beta chain) was sequenced for a study of CD8 T cells in Susac syndrome (dated by TCRdb to the late 2010s). With respect to the entire study: Whether CD8+ T cell activation and differentiation in Susac syndrome was antigen driven was tested using repertoire sequencing. The study compared CD8+ T cell repertoire clonality among about a dozen healthy donors, some 14 Susac syndrome patients and roughly 16 multiple sclerosis patients.

Study-wide conclusions, independent of this receptor: The TCR sequencing and HLA analysis was acknowledged to have included a relatively small number of individuals.

Peripheral blood CD8+ and CD4+ T cells from healthy donors, Susac syndrome patients and multiple sclerosis patients were profiled by high-throughput TCR beta sequencing. Multiple sclerosis controls were treatment-naive patients with stable or active relapsing-remitting disease fulfilling revised McDonald criteria. CD8+ TEMRA cells were enriched by FACS, while bulk CD8+ and CD4+ T cells were purified by magnetic negative isolation. Blood was collected in EDTA tubes and processed within 24 hours, with PBMCs isolated through density gradient centrifugation. PBMCs intended for TCR sequencing were cryopreserved in liquid nitrogen and were subsequently thawed in a 37 degrees C water bath. The sorted or isolated CD4+, CD8+ and CD8+ TEMRA cells reached a purity of at least 90%. RNA was extracted using the RNeasy kit, and roughly 0.5 to 1 microgram was reverse transcribed with random hexamers. The immunoSEQ multiplex PCR assay, which covers 54 Vbeta and 13 Jbeta segments, was used to amplify TCR beta CDR3 regions. To correct PCR amplification bias, a synthetic template baseline was used for both primer optimization and computational correction. As for how the authors treated the data: Reads were assigned to V, D and J genes according to IMGT and analyzed in immunoSEQ Analyzer, with only productive sequences retained. Clonality was calculated as one minus the Shannon entropy normalized by log2 of the number of productive unique sequences. For each patient and control, public and private clones were evaluated within the 100 most prevalent clones. Susac-specific clones were defined as absent from healthy and MS cohorts, about 1,000 published viral clones and other ImmuneACCESS disease sequences. Through fastp at Q25 and MiXCR, TCRdb rebuilt clones from the public reads, retaining in-frame beta chains. CDR3 protein duplicates are merged, each entry listing the most common genes and DNA. TCRdb's processing, not the authors', yielded these V and J calls. The sample data list 150,000 to 200,000 distinct CDR3 sequences, and around 95% of these were observed just once. The ten largest clones represent about 0.15% of the sample.

This clonotype was recorded once. Its antigen is unknown. Base qualities are missing; no much larger clone stands one base away. One read alone makes for weak evidence. The trim is 3 bases for V and 6 bases for J, with a gap of 11 bases between the germline ends. The CDR3 starts with the cysteine, ends with the phenylalanine, and has 13 residues. The only DNA kept is the CDR3, 39 bases in frame from the first base. The germline V gene (reference sequence) gives CDR1 as MNHEY and CDR2 as SMNVEV. Recombination linked TRBV27 to TRBJ1-1; TRBD1 is perhaps the D gene, given 5 matching bases. The TCR was taken from a human donor with multiple sclerosis. Sequencing used CD8+ T cells from PBMCs. The CDR3 has the sequence CASSLGVGAEAFF. Here is the DNA: TGTGCCAGCAGTTTGGGGGTCGGGGCTGAAGCTTTCTTT.